Listed below are T cell receptor beta chains from one sample, sequenced in a study of regulatory T cells in long-lasting Graves disease. MiXCR, applied by TCRdb to the multiplex PCR reads, yields one record per CDR3 protein. The sample consists of just over 600,000 distinct CDR3 sequences, roughly 15% of them appearing once. These data were likewise used in another study, on T cells in Graves' hyperthyroidism and ophthalmopathy.

This specimen consisted of peripheral blood mononuclear cells (PBMCs), obtained at new diagnosis, from a patient treated with antithyroid drugs. These receptors came from a woman aged 25 to 39 with Graves disease. Both conserved end residues are part of each CDR3. A D gene is named only where the DNA matches it firmly. Size is stated for part of the rows, as once, few or many counts, or as a class when the clone is expanded.

few,TRBV6-5,NA,TRBJ2-3,TGTGCCAGCAGTTGGGAGTTACACACAGATACGCAGTATTTT,CASSWELHTDTQYF
many,TRBV2,NA,TRBJ1-5,TGTGCCAGCAGTGGAGGCGGGAGGAATCAGCCCCAGCATTTT,CASSGGGRNQPQHF
NA,TRBV9,NA,TRBJ1-6,TGTGCCAGCAGCGCCGGACAGTCCTATAATTCACCCCTCCACTTT,CASSAGQSYNSPLHF
few,TRBV29-1,TRBD1,TRBJ1-1,TGCAGCGCCGCAGGGGGCACTGAAGCTTTCTTT,CSAAGGTEAFF
many,TRBV12-3/TRBV12-4,NA,TRBJ1-1,TGTGCCAGCAGCCCTATGAACACTGAAGCTTTCTTT,CASSPMNTEAFF
NA,TRBV7-2,NA,TRBJ2-3,TGTGCCAGCAGCTTAGCCCCCCCCCAAGATACGCAGTATTTT,CASSLAPPQDTQYF
few,TRBV2,NA,TRBJ2-7,TGTGCCAGCAGTGTGTCACGGCTAGATTCCTACGAGCAGTACTTC,CASSVSRLDSYEQYF
few,TRBV9,TRBD2,TRBJ2-3,TGTGCCAGCAGCGTCGGACTAGCGGGCCCAGGGGCAGATACGCAGTATTTT,CASSVGLAGPGADTQYF
NA,TRBV20-1,TRBD1,TRBJ2-7,TGCAGTGCTCGGGGGATGACAGGGGGCGGTTACGAGCAGTACTTC,CSARGMTGGGYEQYF
few,TRBV20-1,NA,TRBJ2-1,TGCAGTGCTAGAGATTCGTCGGGGAGACGGTACAATGAGCAGTTCTTC,CSARDSSGRRYNEQFF
many,TRBV28,TRBD1,TRBJ2-7,TGTGCCAGCTCTTGGACAGGGGGCCCCTACGAGCAGTACTTC,CASSWTGGPYEQYF
many,TRBV12-3/TRBV12-4,TRBD2,TRBJ2-5,TGTGCCAGCAGTCCGAACCTAGCCGGGAGGCGGGAGACCCAGTACTTC,CASSPNLAGRRETQYF
few,TRBV4-1,TRBD2,TRBJ2-7,TGCGCCAGCAGCCACCCCGAGGGGCGGGAGATGCTCGGCGAGCAGTACTTC,CASSHPEGREMLGEQYF
many,TRBV28,TRBD1,TRBJ1-4,TGTGCCAGCAGTTTTTACAGGGGGACTAATGAAAAACTGTTTTTT,CASSFYRGTNEKLFF
many,TRBV30,TRBD1,TRBJ1-5,TGTGCCTGGACGACAGGGGCTAGCAATCAGCCCCAGCATTTT,CAWTTGASNQPQHF
many,TRBV28,NA,TRBJ2-5,TGTGCCAGCGTACAGGGGGGGGAGACCCAGTACTTC,CASVQGGETQYF
many,TRBV24-1,NA,TRBJ2-2,TGTGCCACCAGTGATTTGTCCAGCCAGAACACCGGGGAGCTGTTTTTT,CATSDLSSQNTGELFF
many,TRBV28,NA,TRBJ1-4,TGTGCCAGCAGCCTTTCTACAGTGTACGGAAAACTGTTTTTT,CASSLSTVYGKLFF
NA,TRBV20-1,NA,TRBJ2-5,TGCAGTGCTAGCCCCAGGGTACAGACCCAGTACTTC,CSASPRVQTQYF
few,TRBV18,NA,TRBJ1-5,TGTGCCAGCTCACCATTTCCAGGGCTACAGCCCCAGCATTTT,CASSPFPGLQPQHF
many,TRBV24-1,TRBD1,TRBJ2-2,TGTGCCACCAGTCCCTGGGACAGGGGGTGGACCGGGGAGCTGTTTTTT,CATSPWDRGWTGELFF
many,TRBV28,NA,TRBJ1-1,TGTGCCAGCAGCGGGGCGGATACCGGAGACACTGAAGCTTTCTTT,CASSGADTGDTEAFF
many,TRBV20-1,NA,TRBJ2-5,TGCAGTGCTACTGAAGAGACCCAGTACTTC,CSATEETQYF
many,TRBV12-3/TRBV12-4,TRBD2,TRBJ2-1,TGTGCCAGCCGCCCCTCAGGACTAGCGATACACAATGAGCAGTTCTTC,CASRPSGLAIHNEQFF
many,TRBV27,TRBD2,TRBJ2-3,TGTGCCAGCCGACCCCGACTAGCGGGAGTGTTGGGCACAGATACGCAGTATTTT,CASRPRLAGVLGTDTQYF
many,TRBV20-1,NA,TRBJ1-5,TGCAGTGCCCCCACCACAACCGGGCAGCCCCAGCATTTT,CSAPTTTGQPQHF
many,TRBV7-2,NA,TRBJ2-1,TGTGCCAGTAGCCCTTCGGGGCAGACCAAACTCAATGAGCAGTTCTTC,CASSPSGQTKLNEQFF
NA,TRBV19,NA,TRBJ2-7,TGTGCCAGTAGTTCCCTCGGGGAATGGTCCTACGAGCAGTACTTC,CASSSLGEWSYEQYF
few,TRBV5-1,NA,TRBJ2-3,TGCGCCAGCAGCTTGGGTACAGGGAGGAGTAGAGATACGCAGTATTTT,CASSLGTGRSRDTQYF
NA,TRBV6-5,NA,TRBJ2-7,TGTGCCAGCAGTTACTCGAGGTTGGGGGAGCAGTACTTC,CASSYSRLGEQYF
many,TRBV11-2,TRBD1,TRBJ2-1,TGTGCCAGCAGCGAGCGCCGGGACAGGATCAATGAGCAGTTCTTC,CASSERRDRINEQFF
few,TRBV5-1,NA,TRBJ2-7,TGCGCCGGCCGCCAGGGACCGACCTACGAGCAGTACTTC,CAGRQGPTYEQYF
few,TRBV30,NA,TRBJ1-3,TGTGCCTGGAGTCACGAGGCCTACTCTGGAAACACCATATATTTT,CAWSHEAYSGNTIYF
few,TRBV30,TRBD2,TRBJ2-1,TGTGCCTGGAAGCTCCGGGACTACCTAGGCGATGAGCAGTTCTTC,CAWKLRDYLGDEQFF
few,TRBV10-2,NA,TRBJ1-6,TGCGCCAGCAGTGAGGGGGTCCCGCGGAATTCACCCCTCCACTTT,CASSEGVPRNSPLHF
NA,TRBV3-1,TRBD2,TRBJ2-1,TGTGCCAGCAGCGAGCCAGCGGGAGATCAGATCGGGCAGTTCTTC,CASSEPAGDQIGQFF
few,TRBV7-3,NA,TRBJ2-3,TGTGCCAGCAGCTTGACAGGATATAGAACAGATACGCAGTATTTT,CASSLTGYRTDTQYF
NA,TRBV28,NA,TRBJ2-4,TGTGCCAGCAGTTTATGGGGGGTTCAGGGAAGGGGCAAAAACATTCAGTACTTC,CASSLWGVQGRGKNIQYF